A single T cell receptor (beta chain) is shown here with its context. What it binds is unknown. One entry per CDR3 protein, called by TCRdb with MiXCR from the 5' RACE reads. The sample shows about 890,000 distinct CDR3 sequences, roughly an eighth of them seen only once. This specimen comes from a study of identical twins. Study-level points and caveats: Where out-of-frame alpha sequences were twin-shared, they showed excess low generation probability. The study based its conclusions on cross-sectional statistical analysis and did not follow the same donors.

The CDR3 contains 14 residues. The V end lost 7 bases, the J end lost 0 bases, and 11 bases lay between the germline ends. Per the germline V gene, CDR1 is SNHLY and CDR2 is FYNNEI. These data also formed part of another study, on yellow fever vaccine responses in identical twins.

The chain employs TRBV2 and TRBJ2-3; tentatively, D is TRBD2 (5 bases). The sequence was collected from a woman under 30 in good health. The source material was PBMCs. The CDR3 protein is CASIDGGSTDTQYF. CDR3 nucleotide sequence: TGTGCCAGCATTGACGGAGGTAGCACAGATACGCAGTATTTT. Supplemented by reference TRBV2 and TRBJ2-3, the full variable domain reads EPEVTQTPSHQVTQMGQEVILRCVPISNHLYFYWYRQILGQKVEFLVSFYNNEISEKSEIFDDQFSVERPDGSNFTLKIRSTKLEDSAMYFCASIDGGSTDTQYFGPGTRLTVL.